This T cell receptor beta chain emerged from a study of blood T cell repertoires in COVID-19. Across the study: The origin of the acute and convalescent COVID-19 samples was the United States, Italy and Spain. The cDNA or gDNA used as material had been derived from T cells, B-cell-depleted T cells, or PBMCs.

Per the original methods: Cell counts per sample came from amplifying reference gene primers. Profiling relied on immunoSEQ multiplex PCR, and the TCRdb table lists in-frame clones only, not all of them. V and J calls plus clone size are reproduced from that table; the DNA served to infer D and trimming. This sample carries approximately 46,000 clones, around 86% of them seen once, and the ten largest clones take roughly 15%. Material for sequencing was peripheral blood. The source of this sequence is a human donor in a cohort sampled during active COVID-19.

CDR3 sequence: CASSIGIGTDSNQPQHF. Written as DNA, the CDR3 is TGTGCCAGTAGTATAGGGATCGGGACAGATAGCAATCAGCCCCAGCATTTT. The chain couples TRBV19 to TRBJ1-5; 7 bases are a match to TRBD1. Trimming took 1 base from V and 0 from J; bases not matched to a gene: 6. Germline loops: CDR1 LNHDA, CDR2 SQIVND (reference sequence). CDR3 size: 17 residues. The entire variable domain, with the rest obtained from reference TRBV19 and TRBJ1-5, is as follows: DGGITQSPKYLFRKEGQNVTLSCEQNLNHDAMYWYRQDPGQGLRLIYYSQIVNDFQKGDIAEGYSVSREKKESFPLTVTSAQKNPTAFYLCASSIGIGTDSNQPQHFGDGTRLSIL.